Following are 12 T cell receptor beta chains from one sample sequenced in a study of shared clonotypes between healthy human individuals. Naive CD8 cells were CD45RO-negative, positively selected for CCR7, excluding terminally differentiated effector memory CD45RA+ cells. Repertoires were generated with immunoSEQ multiplex PCR, while TCRdb's copy carries only in-frame clones and drops some. Of about 2 million clones in the sample, over 85% were seen once. Material for sequencing was naive CD8+ T cells sorted from blood. The receptor source for this set is a man aged 18-30 years in good health.

The gene calls are TRBV13 and TRBJ2-7; 10 bases are a match to TRBD2. The CDR3 covers 15 residues. Germline lookup yields CDR1 PRHDT and CDR2 FYEKMQ (reference sequence). With V trimmed by 1 base and J by 6 bases, 6 bases remained unmatched. The CDR3 region has the DNA TGTGCCAGCAGCTTAGTCCTAGCGGGAGTATCCGAGCAGTACTTC. It codes for CASSLVLAGVSEQYF.

The genes are TRBV11-2 and TRBJ1-5, with D hard to call. The length of the CDR3 is 12 residues. The V and J ends lost 4 bases and 9 bases respectively, with 10 bases between them. Germline V CDR1 and CDR2: SGHAT, FQNNGV. The CDR3 loop reads CASSSALGPQHF. The CDR3 region has the DNA TGTGCCAGCAGCTCTGCCTTGGGGCCCCAGCATTTT.

The chain has TRBV28 and TRBJ1-4, with a possible D match to TRBD1 (6 bases). From germline, CDR1 is MDHEN and CDR2 SYDVKM. Between the trimmed V and J ends, which lost 6 bases and 8 bases, there was a span of 19 bases. CDR3 length equals 15 residues. DNA for the CDR3: TGTGCCAGCAGCCCTAGCACAGGGAGCGGCGAAAAACTGTTTTTT. It specifies CASSPSTGSGEKLFF.

The V gene is TRBV4-1, the J gene TRBJ2-2; TRBD2 aligns across 11 bases. The V and J ends lost 2 bases and 3 bases, in that order; junction bases with no gene match: 5. The CDR3 runs to 17 residues. CDR1 and CDR2 (germline): MGHRA, YSYEKL. DNA of the CDR3: TGCGCCAGCAGCCAAAAACTAGCGGGAGCCGACACCGGGGAGCTGTTTTTT. The encoded protein is CASSQKLAGADTGELFF.

V and J are TRBV15 and TRBJ2-7; D perhaps matches TRBD1 (6 bases). The CDR3 extends over 14 amino acids. CDR1 and CDR2 (germline): LNHNV, YYDKDF (reference sequence). V lost 4 bases to trimming and J lost 6 bases, with 16 bases between them. The chain's CDR3 is CATSTYSQGSEQYF. The CDR3 nucleotides are TGTGCCACCAGCACTTACTCCCAGGGGAGCGAGCAGTACTTC.

This chain connects TRBV4-1 to TRBJ2-7; D gene uncertain. CDR3 size: 13 residues. V lost 6 bases and J lost 4, with 13 bases in between. CDR1 and CDR2 from the germline V gene are MGHRA and YSYEKL. CDR3 DNA sequence: TGCGCCAGCAGGGACCCAGACTCGTACGAGCAGTACTTC. Protein: CASRDPDSYEQYF.

On this clone itself: The sample contains more than one DNA sequence encoding this CDR3. The CDR3 DNA sequence: TGTGCCAGCAGTTTCAGGGTCACAGATACGCAGTATTTT. This codes for CASSFRVTDTQYF. The chain uses TRBV28 and TRBJ2-3; possibly TRBD1 for D (5 bases). Germline CDR1 reads MDHEN; CDR2 reads SYDVKM. V lost 3 bases and J 2 bases, leaving 6 bases between the germline ends. This CDR3 contains 13 residues.

The rearrangement links TRBV30 to TRBJ2-1, with TRBD1 as a possible D gene (6 bases). Looked up from germline, CDR1 is GTSNPN and CDR2 is SVGIG (reference sequence). The CDR3 is 18 amino acids. Trimming left V 1 base short and J 4 bases short, with 23 bases between. The CDR3 DNA reads TGTGCCTGGAGTGCCCCCCCCGCAGGGGACAAATTGTACAATGAGCAGTTCTTC. Translation gives CAWSAPPAGDKLYNEQFF.

The rearrangement links TRBV15 to TRBJ1-6, with 9 bases fitting TRBD1. The V segment lost 5 bases and the J segment 7 bases; nucleotides outside the gene matches: 6. This CDR3 spans 15 amino acids. In germline, CDR1 is LNHNV, CDR2 YYDKDF (reference sequence). DNA of the CDR3: TGTGCCACCAGCGTAATGGGACAGGGAAATTCACCCCTCCACTTT. It specifies CATSVMGQGNSPLHF. Full variable domain (outside the CDR3, taken from reference TRBV15 and TRBJ1-6): DAMVIQNPRYQVTQFGKPVTLSCSQTLNHNVMYWYQQKSSQAPKLLFHYYDKDFNNEADTPDNFQSRRPNTSFCFLDIRSPGLGDTAMYLCATSVMGQGNSPLHFGNGTRLTVT.

This clone has only one observation. At the DNA level, this CDR3 is encoded by other sequences in the same sample as well. V usage is TRBV19 and J usage is TRBJ2-7; D is possibly TRBD2 (6 bases). The germline V gene encodes CDR1 LNHDA and CDR2 SQIVND (reference sequence). The length of the CDR3 is 13 residues. Trimming shortened V by 3 bases and J by 3 bases, and 9 bases separated the two germline ends. This CDR3 reads CASSIVGGYEQYF. As DNA, the CDR3 is TGTGCCAGTAGTATCGTGGGGGGCTACGAGCAGTACTTC.

The chain recombines TRBV10-1 with TRBJ2-1; 10 bases align to TRBD1. The CDR3 contains 15 residues. With V trimmed by 4 bases and J by 9 bases, 9 bases remained unmatched. The germline V gene has CDR1 WNHNN and CDR2 SYGVQD (reference sequence). The CDR3 coding sequence is TGCGCCAGCAGTGGGTCGCTCGGGACAGGGGCTGAGCAGTTCTTC. This gives the protein CASSGSLGTGAEQFF.

V and J are TRBV19 and TRBJ1-1, with D possibly being TRBD1 (6 bases). This CDR3 has 14 amino acids. Trimming shortened V by 5 bases and J by 1 base, and 11 bases separated the two germline ends. Germline CDR1 reads LNHDA; CDR2 reads SQIVND (reference sequence). CDR3 sequence: CASSFTGSNTEAFF. The CDR3 coding sequence is TGTGCCAGTAGTTTCACAGGGTCGAACACTGAAGCTTTCTTT.